A selection of T cell receptor beta chains follows, all from one sample in a study of technical replicates of blood from several donors. Data came from immunoSEQ multiplex PCR; TCRdb stores just in-frame clones and leaves some out. The table shows tens of thousands of clones, with over 90% occurring only once. The sequenced sample was T cells isolated from PBMCs. The receptors come from a human donor in good health. CDR3s include the opening cysteine and the closing phenylalanine or tryptophan. D genes are given only for firm matches.

v_gene	d_gene	CDR3aa
TRBV6-1	TRBD2	CASDTGLALTDTQYF
TRBV28	.	CASSLAAANTGELFF
TRBV30	.	CAWGASNEQYF
TRBV2	.	CASADFLKEPGNTIYF
TRBV6-1	.	CASSASGAEQYF
TRBV6-1	TRBD2	CASSAKPRTSGTYNEQFF
TRBV14	.	CASSPGTRFANTGELFF
TRBV5-5	.	CASSLRQNQPQHF
TRBV7-9	.	CASSLAQNRDEQFF
TRBV28	TRBD2	CASSLGSGGSYNEQFF
TRBV10-1	.	CASSGRLADTQYF
TRBV9	TRBD2	CASSLRGLAGAGELFF
TRBV11-2	.	CASSPDSNEQFF
TRBV28	.	CASSLADGELFF
TRBV15	.	CATSSQGEKLFF
TRBV5-1	.	CASSLNPRNTDTQYF
TRBV15	TRBD1	CATSRVAIRTGTGELFF
TRBV6-4	.	CASSEGATGGYTF
TRBV19	TRBD1	CASKAEGTGLYNEQFF
TRBV9	TRBD1	CASSLGQGGYEQYF
TRBV4-2	TRBD1	CASSQALGQRPEAFF
TRBV7-2	.	CASSLVEYNEQFF
TRBV7-8	.	CASSLRVGTDTQYF
TRBV13	.	CASSLGQGGGYYEQYF
TRBV5-1	TRBD1	CASSPRGPGDNTGELFF
TRBV9	TRBD1	CASSVRQGFEAFF
TRBV11-3	.	CASSYRSSGNTIYF
TRBV9	TRBD2	CASSVGVAGNTDTQYF
TRBV5-1	.	CASSPSGLGRQTDTQYF
TRBV5-1	.	CASSGAWTQGSNEQFF
TRBV19	TRBD1	CASSRDRFNTEAFF
TRBV29-1	TRBD2	CSVEGGSSGRRETQYF
TRBV29-1	.	CSVTDRSHDPYF
TRBV29-1	TRBD1	CSVGGTGDRLATDTQYF
TRBV15	TRBD2	CATSRDVWGLAGGGDTQYF
TRBV9	TRBD1	CASRTGQSNEQFF
TRBV27	.	CASSLRPGGDTQYF
TRBV7-8	.	CASSTGSYEQYF
TRBV19	.	CASSIFLAYEQYF
TRBV28	TRBD1	CASWGQGMNTEAFF
TRBV18	TRBD1	CASSPRTGVDGYTF
TRBV9	TRBD1	CASSVGLRGQGSYNEQFF
TRBV28	.	CASSFLVTTEAFF
TRBV7-3	TRBD2	CASSNGGIRREQYF
TRBV4-2	.	CASSQDSRQITGELFF